The rows below give T cell receptor beta chains drawn from one sample of a study of T cell responses to AZD1222 COVID-19 vaccine. The protocol was immunoSEQ multiplex PCR, while the TCRdb copy is restricted to in-frame clones and leaves out a portion. The table has around 120,000 clones, 80% to 90% seen once. This sample comprised peripheral blood, obtained on day 0 of MenACWY control vaccination. Receptors were obtained from an adult in good health. Both conserved end residues are part of each CDR3. The order of the fields is V gene, CDR3 protein.

v_gene: TRBV20-1; CDR3aa: CSASVQGMDYGYTF
v_gene: TRBV6-5; CDR3aa: CASTLVQGPYEQYF
v_gene: TRBV7-2; CDR3aa: CASSFQLNTGELFF
v_gene: TRBV19; CDR3aa: CASSIPRDRAWDTEAFF
v_gene: TRBV7-3; CDR3aa: CASSLTGGRDQPQHF
v_gene: TRBV29-1; CDR3aa: CSVEEGPLAGVLHNEQFF
v_gene: TRBV5-1; CDR3aa: CASRSTDEGMLGYTF
v_gene: TRBV7-2; CDR3aa: CASSSSGGDRKTQYF
v_gene: TRBV27; CDR3aa: CASSRAGIGYGYTF
v_gene: TRBV19; CDR3aa: CASSISGATEAFF
v_gene: TRBV5-5; CDR3aa: CASSLSQNTDTQYF
v_gene: TRBV7-2; CDR3aa: CASSLAPSGGAKETQYF
v_gene: TRBV19; CDR3aa: CASRTSGSSYEQYF
v_gene: TRBV24-1; CDR3aa: CATSDSGAGGVQYF
v_gene: TRBV6-2/TRBV6-3; CDR3aa: CASSFLPTGELFF
v_gene: TRBV27; CDR3aa: CASTESSGDHTGELFF
v_gene: TRBV27; CDR3aa: CASSLSGLSNQPQHF
v_gene: TRBV12-5; CDR3aa: CASGPDRAQETQYF
v_gene: TRBV4-1; CDR3aa: CASSSRVGSLSYNSPLHF
v_gene: TRBV2; CDR3aa: CATAWDSNQPQHF
v_gene: TRBV7-8; CDR3aa: CASSLDRATQETQYF
v_gene: TRBV5-1; CDR3aa: CASSLESGTGSYEQYF
v_gene: TRBV5-5; CDR3aa: CASSPRGGSRVPTDTQYF
v_gene: TRBV6-6; CDR3aa: CASSRYSGGGETQYF
v_gene: TRBV28; CDR3aa: CASSLDQDEQYF
v_gene: TRBV9; CDR3aa: CASSGPLWGQGYGYTF
v_gene: TRBV27; CDR3aa: CASSERGGYNEQFF
v_gene: TRBV7-9; CDR3aa: CASSLAEGNYGYTF
v_gene: TRBV6-6; CDR3aa: CASSRRTGGHTEAFF
v_gene: TRBV4-2; CDR3aa: CASSQEGLAGSTSTDTQYF
v_gene: TRBV4-2; CDR3aa: CASSQDIGDRGAYGYTF
v_gene: TRBV18; CDR3aa: CASSPLRQGAAMSTGELFF
v_gene: TRBV3-1/TRBV3-2; CDR3aa: CATADGSYNSPLHF
v_gene: TRBV19; CDR3aa: CASSTRNGWGHDEQFF
v_gene: TRBV9; CDR3aa: CASSPLGSGNEQFF
v_gene: TRBV6-5; CDR3aa: CASHGGLVGEKLFF
v_gene: TRBV20-1; CDR3aa: CSATGREQYF
v_gene: TRBV7-8; CDR3aa: CASSLNRLGYEQYF
v_gene: TRBV7-2; CDR3aa: CASSPRVGEAGELFF
v_gene: TRBV10-3; CDR3aa: CAISEGLAGAAKNIQYF
v_gene: TRBV6-5; CDR3aa: CASKRTLTDRGGYTF
v_gene: TRBV7-2; CDR3aa: CASSLGPREKLFF
v_gene: TRBV7-3; CDR3aa: CASSQHSQDRTRDIGELFF
v_gene: TRBV7-9; CDR3aa: CASRQGDQNSYEQYF
v_gene: TRBV11-2; CDR3aa: CASSGAYTEAFF
v_gene: TRBV29-1; CDR3aa: CSVVGGSGNTIYF
v_gene: TRBV29-1; CDR3aa: CSVTWGPEAFF
v_gene: TRBV24-1; CDR3aa: CATSDPSGHGYTF